This TCR beta chain was retrieved from a study of T-cell reconstitution after alpha-beta-depleted transplantation in children. The TCRbeta library was prepared with unique molecular identifiers. TCRdb fed the PCR reads into MiXCR, producing one record per CDR3 protein. Here the sample spans around 490,000 distinct CDR3 sequences, over 9.5% being singletons. CDR1 and CDR2 from the germline V gene are SGDLS and YYNGEE. V lost 3 bases and J lost 1, with 13 bases in between. CDR3 size: 16 residues. This clonotype turned up a few times. The TCR originated in a female patient aged 2-10 years who had a stem cell transplant for aplastic anemia, so the T cells may come from the graft donor. Source: PBMCs, mostly from graft donor cells, taken 180 days after TCRalphabeta/CD19-depleted stem cell transplant. The chain links TRBV9 to TRBJ2-2, with TRBD1 as a possible D gene (6 bases). CDR3 sequence: CASSGRTDKNTGELFF. The CDR3 DNA reads as TGTGCCAGCAGCGGTAGGACAGACAAGAACACCGGGGAGCTGTTTTTT.